These 20 T cell receptor beta chains originate from one sample sequenced in a study of T cell responses to AZD1222 COVID-19 vaccine. The assay was immunoSEQ multiplex PCR, and TCRdb's table has in-frame clones only and misses some. The sample consists of roughly 100,000 clones, roughly 87% of them appearing once. Sequencing was performed on peripheral blood, taken 28 days after the second AZD1222 dose. These receptors were taken from an adult who received the AZD1222 COVID-19 vaccine.

This clone occurred once. The chain recombines TRBV6-6 with TRBJ1-6; the D gene is possibly TRBD1 (5 bases). Trimming removed 7 bases at V and 0 bases at J, with 10 bases between. The CDR3 totals 15 residues. Per the germline V gene, CDR1 is MNHNY and CDR2 is SVGAGI (reference sequence). In DNA form, the CDR3 reads TGTGCCAGCACCGAGGGGAGCTCCTATAATTCACCCCTCCACTTT. Amino acid sequence: CASTEGSSYNSPLHF.

The rearrangement joins TRBV11-3 to TRBJ2-1, with 7 positions matching TRBD1. Trimming took 3 bases from V and 3 from J; bases not matched to a gene: 8. The CDR3 consists of 16 residues. CDR1 and CDR2 from the germline V gene are SGHNT and YENEEA. The CDR3 here is CASSFEGAGLYNEQFF. CDR3 DNA sequence: TGTGCCAGCAGCTTTGAGGGGGCGGGCCTCTACAATGAGCAGTTCTTC. The full variable domain, its missing parts supplied by reference TRBV11-3 and TRBJ2-1, is EAGVVQSPRYKIIEKKQPVAFWCNPISGHNTLYWYLQNLGQGPELLIRYENEEAVDDSQLPKDRFSAERLKGVDSTLKIQPAELGDSAVYLCASSFEGAGLYNEQFFGPGTRLTVL.

The chain employs TRBV4-3 and TRBJ2-3; 11 bases align to TRBD2. V lost 0 bases and J lost 5; bases outside the gene matches: 13. This CDR3 is built from 19 residues. Germline-derived CDR1 and CDR2 are LGHNA and YSLEER. CDR3 sequence reads: CASSQDPHLAGGRGDTQYF. The CDR3 DNA is TGCGCCAGCAGCCAAGATCCTCACTTAGCGGGGGGGCGGGGAGATACGCAGTATTTT.

This clone has only one observation. The gene calls are TRBV19 and TRBJ2-3, with 16 nucleotides matching TRBD2. The V gene end was trimmed by 5 bases and the J gene end by 7 bases; junction bases not matched to a gene: 9. The length of the CDR3 is 17 residues. Germline V CDR1 and CDR2: LNHDA, SQIVND (reference sequence). The CDR3 DNA follows: TGTGCCAGTAGTTCCCCCGGGACTAGCGGGGGGGTGAATACGCAGTATTTT. Translation: CASSSPGTSGGVNTQYF.

The chain joins TRBV6-5 to TRBJ1-2, with D perhaps matching TRBD1 (5 bases). V dropped 4 bases and J dropped 5 bases, with 17 bases sitting between them. CDR1 MNHEY and CDR2 SVGAGI come from the germline V gene. There are 15 residues in the CDR3. CDR3 residues: CASSSTGRETYGYTF. DNA of the CDR3: TGTGCCAGCAGTTCGACGGGACGGGAGACATATGGCTACACCTTC.

Here the CDR3 DNA reads TGCGCCAGCAGCTTGGTTCGGAGCGGGGGGGCCGGAGAGACCCAGTACTTC. Protein sequence: CASSLVRSGGAGETQYF. The J gene is TRBJ2-5, the V gene TRBV5-1, with 10 bases fitting TRBD2. V trimming: 0 bases; J trimming: 4 bases; junction bases outside the gene matches: 9. Germline V lookup: CDR1 SGHRS, CDR2 YFSETQ. The CDR3 covers 17 residues.

The chain combines TRBV7-8 with TRBJ2-7; D unresolved. V dropped 8 bases and J dropped 3 bases, with 17 bases sitting between them. The CDR3 totals 14 residues. Per germline, CDR1 SGHVS and CDR2 FQNEAQ. The CDR3 coding sequence is TGTGCCAGCGGACCGGATCGACACGTCTACGAGCAGTACTTC. Protein sequence: CASGPDRHVYEQYF. Supplemented by reference TRBV7-8 and TRBJ2-7, the full variable domain reads GAGVSQSPRYKVAKRGQDVALRCDPISGHVSLFWYQQALGQGPEFLTYFQNEAQLDKSGLPSDRFFAERPEGSVSTLKIQRTQQEDSAVYLCASGPDRHVYEQYFGPGTRLTVT.

This rearrangement joins TRBV10-3 to TRBJ1-2; D uncertain. Germline V CDR1 and CDR2: ENHRY, SYGVKD. The germline V and J ends were trimmed by 0 bases and 6 bases, with 11 bases remaining between them. There are 14 residues in the CDR3. The CDR3 region has the DNA TGTGCCATCAGTGAGTCGAACATTCGGCATGGCTACACCTTC. This codes for CAISESNIRHGYTF.

The genes are TRBV7-2 and TRBJ2-4; D assignment may be TRBD1 or TRBD2 (5 bases each). Germline V gives CDR1 SGHTA, CDR2 FQGNSA. The CDR3 spans 15 residues. V was trimmed by 1 base and J by 6 bases, leaving 13 bases between them. CDR3 sequence reads: CASSLGGLVGNIQYF. The CDR3 DNA follows: TGTGCCAGCAGCTTAGGGGGGTTAGTCGGAAACATTCAGTACTTC. Full variable domain (remainder filled in from reference TRBV7-2 and TRBJ2-4): GAGVSQSPSNKVTEKGKDVELRCDPISGHTALYWYRQSLGQGLEFLIYFQGNSAPDKSGLPSDRFSAERTGGSVSTLTIQRTQQEDSAVYLCASSLGGLVGNIQYFGAGTRLSVL.

The chain recombines TRBV2 with TRBJ1-5, with D tentatively TRBD1 (5 bases). The CDR3 has 12 amino acids. In germline, CDR1 is SNHLY, CDR2 FYNNEI. V gave up 8 bases and J gave up 5 bases, with 10 bases separating them. The CDR3 DNA follows: TGTGCCAGCCGGCGGGGGGATCAGCCCCAGCATTTT. Translated: CASRRGDQPQHF.

This chain joins TRBV11-2 and TRBJ1-1, with D tentatively TRBD1 (5 bases). The germline V gene has CDR1 SGHAT and CDR2 FQNNGV. V lost 5 bases and J 4 bases, leaving 17 bases between the germline ends. The CDR3 covers 15 residues. The CDR3 is CASSLGQDGGTEAFF. CDR3 sequence (DNA): TGTGCCAGCAGCCTGGGGCAGGACGGGGGCACTGAAGCTTTCTTT.

The CDR3 loop is CASSVDNTNQPQHF. The CDR3 DNA follows: TGTGCCAGCAGCGTTGATAACACCAATCAGCCCCAGCATTTT. The V call is TRBV9, the J call TRBJ1-5; D not certain. This CDR3 comprises 14 residues. Germline CDR1 and CDR2: SGDLS and YYNGEE. Deletions cut 2 bases from V and 3 bases from J, with 9 bases between.

J is TRBJ2-7 and V is TRBV7-6, with 7 positions matching TRBD1. The CDR3 sequence is 16 residues long. The germline V gene encodes CDR1 SGHVS and CDR2 FNYEAQ. J lost 2 bases, V lost 4 bases, and 11 bases had no gene match. CDR3 sequence: CASSYLWDSKPYEQYF. The CDR3 bases are TGTGCCAGCAGCTACCTTTGGGACAGCAAGCCCTACGAGCAGTACTTC.

This sequence joins TRBV9 and TRBJ1-1; 8 bases align to TRBD1. Germline V gene data show CDR1 as SGDLS and CDR2 as YYNGEE. With 4 bases clipped from V and 0 bases from J, the junction kept 5 bases outside the gene matches. This CDR3 is built from 15 residues. CDR3 region: CASSSRQGLNTEAFF. Written as DNA, the CDR3 is TGTGCCAGCAGCTCAAGACAGGGGTTGAACACTGAAGCTTTCTTT.

In its sample, this clone was seen once. J is TRBJ2-3 and V is TRBV7-8; 7 bases are a match to TRBD2. The V segment lost 0 bases and the J segment 4 bases; nucleotides outside the gene matches: 10. CDR3 length: 17 amino acids. Germline CDR1 and CDR2: SGHVS and FQNEAQ. CDR3 nucleotides: TGTGCCAGCAGCTTAGCGGGGAAACGGACTAGACCAGATACGCAGTATTTT. Translated, it gives CASSLAGKRTRPDTQYF.

The chain joins TRBV6-1 to TRBJ2-1, with 9 bases matching TRBD2. CDR3 length equals 14 residues. The V gene's germline CDR1 is MNHNS and CDR2 SASEGT. The junction had 1 base not matched to a gene; V was cut back by 1 base and J by 6 bases. The CDR3 reads CASSEGGGANEQFF. CDR3 nucleotides: TGTGCCAGCAGTGAAGGCGGGGGGGCCAATGAGCAGTTCTTC.

The gene calls are TRBV7-3 and TRBJ1-1, with D possibly matching TRBD1 (5 bases). Trimming shortened V by 6 bases and J by 0 bases, and 14 bases separated the two germline ends. The germline V gene encodes CDR1 SGHTA and CDR2 FQGTGA. The CDR3 spans 15 residues. CDR3 region: CASSRDSTVNTEAFF. The CDR3 DNA reads as TGTGCCAGCAGTCGAGACAGTACGGTGAACACTGAAGCTTTCTTT.

The rearrangement links TRBV11-2 to TRBJ2-1; perhaps TRBD1 as D (6 bases). Looked up from germline, CDR1 is SGHAT and CDR2 is FQNNGV. This CDR3 spans 14 amino acids. The germline V and J ends were trimmed by 1 base and 5 bases, with 9 bases remaining between them. CDR3 DNA: TGTGCCAGCAGCTTAGGGCCAGGGGACAATGAGCAGTTCTTC. Amino acid sequence: CASSLGPGDNEQFF.

In regard to this clone: This same CDR3 is encoded by further DNA sequences in the sample. The V gene is TRBV6-2 or TRBV6-3, the J gene TRBJ1-2; D remains unclear. The CDR3 consists of 12 residues. V was pared by 2 bases and J by 4 bases, with 5 bases between. Looked up from germline, CDR1 is MNHEY and CDR2 is SVGEGT. CDR3 coding DNA: TGTGCCAGCAGTTACGGACCCTATGGCTACACCTTC. Its protein is CASSYGPYGYTF.

The chain employs TRBV7-2 and TRBJ2-4; D may be TRBD1 or TRBD2 (5 bases each). Germline assignment: CDR1 SGHTA and CDR2 FQGNSA. CDR3 length equals 16 residues. V was shortened by 6 bases and J by 4 bases, with 19 bases between the two germline ends. CDR3 sequence (DNA): TGTGCCAGCAGTCAGGTGTCGGGGCGGTCTAAAAACATTCAGTACTTC. Amino acid sequence: CASSQVSGRSKNIQYF.